These 9 T cell receptor beta chains share one sample of origin, sequenced in a study of human T cells and chemical hapten exposure. TCRdb reprocessed the RACE reads with MiXCR, giving one entry per CDR3 protein. This sample has around 69,000 distinct CDR3 sequences, with about 8% found just once. The time point here: patch test 2, 6 weeks after DPC sensitization. The treatment here: therapeutic diphenylcyclopropenone sensitization with weekly scalp DPC. The sample was whole blood, taken in connection with sensitization to the hapten diphenylcyclopropenone (DPC). The receptors were sampled from a woman between 50 and 59 years old with alopecia areata. Some clones in this sample may be carry-over from other donors' samples.

This clonotype was seen more than once but under ten times. This chain joins TRBV11-3 and TRBJ2-6; no firm D call. In germline, CDR1 is SGHNT, CDR2 YENEEA. The CDR3 contains 15 residues. V was clipped by 0 bases and J by 1 base, with 4 bases between them. The CDR3: CASSLEPSGANVLTF. In nucleotides, the CDR3 is TGTGCCAGCAGCTTAGAGCCATCTGGGGCCAACGTCCTGACTTTC.

This clonotype was detected only a few times. V gene TRBV18 combines with J gene TRBJ1-1, with TRBD1 matching over 9 bases. CDR3 length equals 17 residues. CDR1 KGHSH and CDR2 LQKENI come from the germline V gene. With 3 bases clipped from V and 1 base from J, the junction kept 9 bases outside the gene matches. For the CDR3, the DNA is TGTGCCAGCTCACCTTACGACGGGACAGGGACGAACACTGAAGCTTTCTTT. Translating it yields CASSPYDGTGTNTEAFF.

This clonotype has more than one count but fewer than ten. The genes are TRBV27 and TRBJ2-1, with 9 bases identical to TRBD2. The length of the CDR3 is 13 residues. Germline-derived CDR1 and CDR2 are MNHEY and SMNVEV (reference sequence). V shed 5 bases and J 9 bases; nucleotides not matched to a gene: 5. The CDR3 sequence: CASSQLAGTEQFF. The CDR3 DNA sequence: TGTGCCAGCAGTCAACTAGCGGGTACTGAGCAGTTCTTC.

The V call is TRBV30, the J call TRBJ2-2, with 7 positions matching TRBD2. Germline CDR1 and CDR2: GTSNPN and SVGIG (reference sequence). The CDR3 has 14 residues. Trimming removed 5 bases from V and 2 bases from J; junction bases left unmatched: 5. The CDR3 here is CAWVGTINTGELFF. The CDR3 coding sequence is TGTGCCTGGGTAGGGACTATAAACACCGGGGAGCTGTTTTTT.

This clonotype has only a few counts. This chain joins TRBV4-1 and TRBJ2-4; no firm D call. The CDR3 has 12 amino acids. Germline V gives CDR1 MGHRA, CDR2 YSYEKL. Trimming stripped 0 bases from V and 8 bases from J, with 5 bases between. CDR3 DNA: TGCGCCAGCAGCCAAGATACGGACATTCAGTACTTC. It encodes CASSQDTDIQYF.

This clonotype has a handful of counts. The chain employs TRBV12-3 or TRBV12-4 and TRBJ1-2; D not certain. The CDR3 spans 12 residues. Trimming removed 1 base from V and 8 bases from J, with 8 bases in between. The DNA of the CDR3 is TGTGCCAGCAGTTTAGGGGGAAGCGGCTACACCTTC. Translating it yields CASSLGGSGYTF.

A few counts support this clonotype. The rearrangement uses TRBV7-2 and TRBJ2-1; D ambiguous. V was clipped by 1 base and J by 7 bases, with 11 bases between them. Germline CDR1 reads SGHTA; CDR2 reads FQGNSA. This CDR3 region has 14 residues. The CDR3 protein is CASSLVVSPNEQFF. The CDR3 DNA reads as TGTGCCAGCAGCTTAGTGGTTAGCCCAAATGAGCAGTTCTTC. Based on the CDR3 plus reference TRBV7-2 and TRBJ2-1, the full variable domain is GAGVSQSPSNKVTEKGKDVELRCDPISGHTALYWYRQSLGQGLEFLIYFQGNSAPDKSGLPSDRFSAERTGGSVSTLTIQRTQQEDSAVYLCASSLVVSPNEQFFGPGTRLTVL.

The chain joins TRBV19 to TRBJ1-3; D is unresolved. Germline V gives CDR1 LNHDA, CDR2 SQIVND (reference sequence). The CDR3 is 14 residues long. The V end lost 3 bases, the J end lost 4 bases, and 10 bases lay between the germline ends. The CDR3 DNA reads as TGTGCCAGTAGTATCGACGGTGCAGGAAACACCATATATTTT. It codes for CASSIDGAGNTIYF.

The chain is built from TRBV11-2 and TRBJ2-1; D gene ambiguous. The CDR3 has 15 amino acids. Trimming stripped 1 base from V and 0 bases from J, with 7 bases between. Per the germline V gene, CDR1 is SGHAT and CDR2 is FQNNGV. CDR3 in DNA: TGTGCCAGCAGCTTAGTGGGAAGCTCCTACAATGAGCAGTTCTTC. It yields the protein CASSLVGSSYNEQFF.